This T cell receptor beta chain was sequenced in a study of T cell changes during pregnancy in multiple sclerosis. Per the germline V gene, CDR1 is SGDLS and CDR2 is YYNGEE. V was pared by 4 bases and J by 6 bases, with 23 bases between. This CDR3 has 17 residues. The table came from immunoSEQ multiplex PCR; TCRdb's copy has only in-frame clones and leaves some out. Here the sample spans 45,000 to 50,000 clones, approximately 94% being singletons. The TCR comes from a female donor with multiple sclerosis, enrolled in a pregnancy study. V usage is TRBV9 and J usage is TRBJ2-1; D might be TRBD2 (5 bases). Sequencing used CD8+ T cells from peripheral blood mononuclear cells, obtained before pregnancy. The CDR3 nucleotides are TGTGCCAGCAGCCCCTACCCGGGGATGTTGGGCCCCAATGAGCAGTTCTTC. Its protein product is CASSPYPGMLGPNEQFF.